This is a list of T cell receptor beta chains from one sample in a study of blood T cell repertoires in COVID-19. Data came from immunoSEQ multiplex PCR; TCRdb stores just in-frame clones and leaves some out. The sample lists under 80,000 clones, roughly four fifths seen once, with 14% to 15% in the top ten. The source material was peripheral blood. These receptors came from a man in his fifties or sixties with COVID-19, enrolled during active disease. Each CDR3 is given without its conserved first and last residue.

v_call,cdr3_aa
TRBV2,ASGGGTSRNEQF
TRBV2,ASSERTGSSGYT
TRBV9,ASSTWTGGVETQY
TRBV18,ASSPPVNTGELF
TRBV9,ASSVFGSSYNSPLH
TRBV29-1,SEWAPGLNTEAF
TRBV5-4,ASSLKVTEFNEQF
TRBV5-6,ASSSRDRGWHEQY
TRBV5-4,ASSLVPANEKLF
TRBV7-9,ASRDTRNYSPLH
TRBV30,AWSVGGSNTEAF
TRBV9,ASSVDRGSYNEQF
TRBV5-6,ASSLAGDRGLNGYT
TRBV7-6,ASSYGLAGSASTDTQY
TRBV7-3,ASSLRGLAGGPSTGELF
TRBV4-1,ASGGAGNTIY
TRBV7-2,ASSLDRGEKLF
TRBV19,ASSPQGQGAYSPLH
TRBV12-3/TRBV12-4,ASGGAYEQY
TRBV5-1,ASSQPDRADEQF
TRBV9,ASSAGTKYT
TRBV27,ASRNTGTLYGYT
TRBV19,ASSIAGGLGETQY
TRBV5-1,ASRLAERTDYGYT
TRBV7-3,ASSLEVGSYNEQF
TRBV9,ASSTLAGFSTDTQY
TRBV30,AWTRDLNTGELF
TRBV21-1,ASSRGSRNQPQH
TRBV5-4,ASSFHQGADGANVLT
TRBV29-1,SVEGGRGFDEQF
TRBV27,ASSFRGEGYT
TRBV27,ASSLWQSQETQY
TRBV9,ASSSDGVLEQY
TRBV7-9,ASSSWTGAGAYEQY
TRBV14,ASSQVLGATAETQY
TRBV13,ASSFGQGAERQY
TRBV5-1,ASRTGVTYEQY
TRBV10-3,AISGRGRLGARTGELF
TRBV24-1,ATSDPSGNEQY
TRBV5-1,ASSSSGVHGYT
TRBV14,ASSRMTANYGYT
TRBV6-5,ASSYAGGTDTQY
TRBV5-5,ASSLEADTSNTEAF
TRBV5-5,ASSLPIPDSPLH
TRBV5-1,ASSLGQFDTEAF
TRBV5-1,ASSLDGNRGRETQY
TRBV3-1/TRBV3-2,ASSWAPRTSGNTIY
TRBV18,ASSPRDGGGEQY
TRBV6-6,ASSYGGLASYNEQF
TRBV6-5,ASSSASGGQPQH